The rows below give T cell receptor beta chains drawn from one sample of a study of human T cells and chemical hapten exposure. Each CDR3 protein gets one entry after TCRdb re-called the RACE reads with MiXCR. The repertoire holds around 380,000 distinct CDR3 sequences, with approximately 4.4% as singletons. The material was whole blood, obtained in connection with sensitization to the hapten diphenylcyclopropenone (DPC). All receptors come from a woman between 50 and 59 years old with alopecia areata. Some clones in this sample may be carry-over from other donors' samples. Each CDR3 is given with its conserved first and last residue. Fields, in order: V gene, D gene, clone size, J gene, CDR3 protein, CDR3 DNA. A D gene is named only where the DNA matches it firmly. For some rows the clone size is stated as once, few or many, or as a class when expanded; others skip it.

v_call: TRBV9; d_call: TRBD2; clone_size: many; j_call: TRBJ2-3; cdr3_aa: CASSVGTSGARHTQYF; cdr3_nt: TGTGCCAGCAGCGTAGGAACTAGCGGGGCCCGCCATACGCAGTATTTT
v_call: TRBV13; d_call: -; clone_size: many; j_call: TRBJ1-1; cdr3_aa: CASSLTATEAFF; cdr3_nt: TGTGCCAGCAGCTTAACGGCCACTGAAGCTTTCTTT
v_call: TRBV6-5; d_call: TRBD1; clone_size: few; j_call: TRBJ2-7; cdr3_aa: CAARGTASYEQYF; cdr3_nt: TGTGCCGCCCGAGGGACAGCCTCCTACGAGCAGTACTTC
v_call: TRBV5-1; d_call: -; clone_size: many; j_call: TRBJ2-5; cdr3_aa: CASRERGETQYF; cdr3_nt: TGCGCCAGCAGGGAACGGGGAGAGACCCAGTACTTC
v_call: TRBV4-1; d_call: TRBD2; clone_size: few; j_call: TRBJ2-5; cdr3_aa: CASSQEWRGFQETQYF; cdr3_nt: TGCGCCAGCAGCCAAGAGTGGCGGGGGTTCCAAGAGACCCAGTACTTC
v_call: TRBV27; d_call: -; clone_size: few; j_call: TRBJ1-1; cdr3_aa: CASSLRRAPEAFF; cdr3_nt: TGTGCCAGCAGTTTACGCAGGGCCCCTGAAGCTTTCTTT
v_call: TRBV21-1; d_call: -; clone_size: -; j_call: TRBJ1-3; cdr3_aa: CARTGQSGNTIYF; cdr3_nt: TGTGCCAGAACGGGGCAATCTGGAAACACCATATATTTT
v_call: TRBV6-5; d_call: -; clone_size: many; j_call: TRBJ1-2; cdr3_aa: CASSYGPEGRDGYTF; cdr3_nt: TGTGCCAGCAGTTACGGGCCTGAGGGGCGAGATGGCTACACCTTC
v_call: TRBV27; d_call: -; clone_size: many; j_call: TRBJ1-5; cdr3_aa: CASSDRPYQPQHF; cdr3_nt: TGTGCCAGCAGTGACAGGCCCTATCAGCCCCAGCATTTT
v_call: TRBV24-1; d_call: TRBD1; clone_size: few; j_call: TRBJ2-3; cdr3_aa: CATSAAGRGPVDTQYF; cdr3_nt: TGTGCCACCAGTGCCGCCGGCAGGGGGCCGGTAGATACGCAGTATTTT
v_call: TRBV5-5; d_call: -; clone_size: many; j_call: TRBJ1-4; cdr3_aa: CASSLVGTEKLFF; cdr3_nt: TGTGCCAGCAGCTTGGTCGGAACTGAAAAACTGTTTTTT
v_call: TRBV5-4; d_call: TRBD1; clone_size: -; j_call: TRBJ1-2; cdr3_aa: CASSLSSGGDYGYTF; cdr3_nt: TGTGCCAGCAGCTTGTCGTCAGGGGGAGACTATGGCTACACCTTC
v_call: TRBV28; d_call: -; clone_size: few; j_call: TRBJ2-7; cdr3_aa: CASSLFQGAYEQYF; cdr3_nt: TGTGCCAGCAGTTTATTTCAGGGAGCCTACGAGCAGTACTTC
v_call: TRBV12-3/TRBV12-4; d_call: TRBD1; clone_size: many; j_call: TRBJ1-2; cdr3_aa: CASSLDRGQFNYGYTF; cdr3_nt: TGTGCCAGCAGTTTAGACAGGGGACAGTTCAACTATGGCTACACCTTC
v_call: TRBV6-5; d_call: -; clone_size: -; j_call: TRBJ1-5; cdr3_aa: CASSSSPYSNQPQHF; cdr3_nt: TGTGCCAGCAGTTCTTCCCCTTATAGCAATCAGCCCCAGCATTTT
v_call: TRBV29-1; d_call: TRBD1; clone_size: many; j_call: TRBJ1-5; cdr3_aa: CSVPGQGNQPQHF; cdr3_nt: TGCAGCGTCCCTGGACAGGGCAATCAGCCCCAGCATTTT
v_call: TRBV10-2; d_call: -; clone_size: many; j_call: TRBJ1-5; cdr3_aa: CASTGGESQPQHF; cdr3_nt: TGCGCCAGCACTGGAGGGGAATCTCAGCCCCAGCATTTT
v_call: TRBV12-3/TRBV12-4; d_call: -; clone_size: few; j_call: TRBJ2-5; cdr3_aa: CASSLQSSAYQETQYF; cdr3_nt: TGTGCCAGCAGTTTACAGTCTTCAGCCTACCAAGAGACCCAGTACTTC
v_call: TRBV6-6; d_call: -; clone_size: -; j_call: TRBJ2-3; cdr3_aa: CASSAYGSGADTQYF; cdr3_nt: TGTGCCAGCAGTGCCTATGGCAGTGGCGCAGATACGCAGTATTTT
v_call: TRBV29-1; d_call: -; clone_size: -; j_call: TRBJ2-1; cdr3_aa: CSATGGEQFF; cdr3_nt: TGCAGCGCCACTGGAGGGGAGCAGTTCTTC
v_call: TRBV4-1; d_call: -; clone_size: many; j_call: TRBJ2-1; cdr3_aa: CASSQPLYDEQFF; cdr3_nt: TGCGCCAGCAGCCAACCCCTTTACGATGAGCAGTTCTTC
v_call: TRBV15; d_call: -; clone_size: few; j_call: TRBJ1-4; cdr3_aa: CATSRTGEWEKLFF; cdr3_nt: TGTGCCACCAGCAGGACCGGGGAATGGGAAAAACTGTTTTTT
v_call: TRBV7-9; d_call: -; clone_size: many; j_call: TRBJ2-5; cdr3_aa: CASSSDAPGTQYF; cdr3_nt: TGTGCCAGCAGCTCGGACGCCCCGGGGACCCAGTACTTC
v_call: TRBV27; d_call: -; clone_size: many; j_call: TRBJ2-1; cdr3_aa: CATAAAGGVNEQFF; cdr3_nt: TGTGCCACCGCCGCGGCAGGCGGGGTGAATGAGCAGTTCTTC
v_call: TRBV18; d_call: TRBD1; clone_size: -; j_call: TRBJ1-1; cdr3_aa: CASSPSLIGGFRSNTEAFF; cdr3_nt: TGTGCCAGCTCACCTTCTTTGATAGGGGGCTTTAGGTCGAACACTGAAGCTTTCTTT
v_call: TRBV20-1; d_call: TRBD2; clone_size: many; j_call: TRBJ2-1; cdr3_aa: CSARTLTSGATNEQFF; cdr3_nt: TGCAGTGCTAGAACCCTTACTAGCGGGGCCACCAATGAGCAGTTCTTC
v_call: TRBV7-9; d_call: -; clone_size: -; j_call: TRBJ2-3; cdr3_aa: CASSSPGFPAQYF; cdr3_nt: TGTGCCAGCAGCTCCCCAGGGTTTCCTGCGCAGTATTTT
v_call: TRBV10-3; d_call: TRBD2; clone_size: few; j_call: TRBJ2-1; cdr3_aa: CAISDVAGGNEQFF; cdr3_nt: TGTGCCATCAGTGATGTAGCGGGGGGGAATGAGCAGTTCTTC
v_call: TRBV6-5; d_call: -; clone_size: many; j_call: TRBJ2-3; cdr3_aa: CASSMGADTQYF; cdr3_nt: TGTGCCAGCAGTATGGGGGCAGATACGCAGTATTTT
v_call: TRBV12-5; d_call: -; clone_size: -; j_call: TRBJ1-2; cdr3_aa: CASGLTAYGYTF; cdr3_nt: TGTGCTAGTGGCCTGACAGCCTATGGCTACACCTTC
v_call: TRBV6-2/TRBV6-3; d_call: TRBD1; clone_size: many; j_call: TRBJ2-7; cdr3_aa: CASSIGTGLSYEQYF; cdr3_nt: TGTGCCAGCAGTATCGGGACAGGCCTATCCTACGAGCAGTACTTC
v_call: TRBV21-1; d_call: -; clone_size: -; j_call: TRBJ1-6; cdr3_aa: CASSKEVGAHLILHF; cdr3_nt: TGTGCCAGCAGCAAAGAGGTAGGGGCCCACCTGATCCTCCACTTT
v_call: TRBV9; d_call: -; clone_size: few; j_call: TRBJ2-1; cdr3_aa: CASSVRPVRDEQFF; cdr3_nt: TGTGCCAGCAGCGTAAGGCCCGTTCGCGATGAGCAGTTCTTC
v_call: TRBV30; d_call: -; clone_size: few; j_call: TRBJ2-5; cdr3_aa: CAWSVRNRPYQETQYF; cdr3_nt: TGTGCCTGGAGTGTACGGAACAGGCCGTACCAAGAGACCCAGTACTTC
v_call: TRBV20-1; d_call: -; clone_size: many; j_call: TRBJ1-5; cdr3_aa: CSARDPRQLSVRIQPQHF; cdr3_nt: TGCAGTGCTAGAGATCCGCGACAGCTCAGCGTCCGAATTCAGCCCCAGCATTTT
v_call: TRBV4-3; d_call: TRBD2; clone_size: few; j_call: TRBJ2-3; cdr3_aa: CASSQDRRLAGEGDTQYF; cdr3_nt: TGCGCCAGCAGCCAAGATAGGAGACTAGCGGGAGAGGGAGATACGCAGTATTTT
v_call: TRBV3-1; d_call: -; clone_size: once; j_call: TRBJ1-3; cdr3_aa: CASSRGDLGGNTIYF; cdr3_nt: TGTGCCAGCAGCCGTGGGGATCTTGGCGGAAACACCATATATTTT